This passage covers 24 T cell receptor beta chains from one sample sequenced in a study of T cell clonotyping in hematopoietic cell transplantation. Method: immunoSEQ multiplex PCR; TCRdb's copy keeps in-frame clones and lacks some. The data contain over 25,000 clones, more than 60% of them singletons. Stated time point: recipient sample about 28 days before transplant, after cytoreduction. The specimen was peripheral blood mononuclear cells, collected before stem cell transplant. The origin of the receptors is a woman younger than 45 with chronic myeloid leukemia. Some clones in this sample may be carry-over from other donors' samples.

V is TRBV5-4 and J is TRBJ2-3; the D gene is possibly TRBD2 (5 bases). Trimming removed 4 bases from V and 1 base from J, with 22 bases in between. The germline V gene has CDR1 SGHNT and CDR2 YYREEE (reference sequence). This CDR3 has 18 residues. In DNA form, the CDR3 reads TGTGCCAGCAGCCCCCGCCCCAACTCGGGAAGGGGCACAGATACGCAGTATTTT. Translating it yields CASSPRPNSGRGTDTQYF.

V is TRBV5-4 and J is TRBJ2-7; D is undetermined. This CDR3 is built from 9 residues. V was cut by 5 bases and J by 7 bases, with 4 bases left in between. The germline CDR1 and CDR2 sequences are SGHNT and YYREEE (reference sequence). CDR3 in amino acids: CASRGEQYF. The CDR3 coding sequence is TGTGCCAGCAGGGGGGAGCAGTACTTC.

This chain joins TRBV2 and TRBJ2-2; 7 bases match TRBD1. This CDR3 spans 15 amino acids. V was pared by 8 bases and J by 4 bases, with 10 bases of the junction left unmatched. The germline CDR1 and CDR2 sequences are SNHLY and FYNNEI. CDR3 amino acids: CASALRQGLTGELFF. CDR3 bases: TGTGCCAGCGCACTACGACAGGGCCTCACCGGGGAGCTGTTTTTT.

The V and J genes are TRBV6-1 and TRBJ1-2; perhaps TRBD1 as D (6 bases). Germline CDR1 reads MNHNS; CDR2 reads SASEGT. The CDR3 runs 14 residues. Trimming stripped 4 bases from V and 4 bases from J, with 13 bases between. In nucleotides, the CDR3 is TGTGCCAGCAGTGTGGGGGGGCTTGGCTATGGCTACACCTTC. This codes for CASSVGGLGYGYTF.

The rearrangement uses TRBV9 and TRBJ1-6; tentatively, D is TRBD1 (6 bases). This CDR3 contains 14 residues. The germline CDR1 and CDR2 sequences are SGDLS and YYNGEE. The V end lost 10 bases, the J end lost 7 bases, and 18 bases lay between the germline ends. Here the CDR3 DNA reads TGTGCCGGAAACGATGGACAGCCGAATTCACCCCTCCACTTT. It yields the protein CAGNDGQPNSPLHF.

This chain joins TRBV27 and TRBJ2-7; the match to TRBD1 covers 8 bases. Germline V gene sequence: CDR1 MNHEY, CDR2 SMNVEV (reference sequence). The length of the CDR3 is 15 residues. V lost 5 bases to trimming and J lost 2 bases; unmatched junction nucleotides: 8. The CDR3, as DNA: TGTGCCAGCAGTCCTCGCCGGGACAGGCCCTACGAGCAGTACTTC. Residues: CASSPRRDRPYEQYF.

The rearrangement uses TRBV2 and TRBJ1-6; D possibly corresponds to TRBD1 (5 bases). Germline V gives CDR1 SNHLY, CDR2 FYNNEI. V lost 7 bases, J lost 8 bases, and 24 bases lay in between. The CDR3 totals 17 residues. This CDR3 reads CASKSPWGGMGDSPLHF. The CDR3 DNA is TGTGCCAGCAAGAGCCCTTGGGGGGGAATGGGGGATTCACCCCTCCACTTT.

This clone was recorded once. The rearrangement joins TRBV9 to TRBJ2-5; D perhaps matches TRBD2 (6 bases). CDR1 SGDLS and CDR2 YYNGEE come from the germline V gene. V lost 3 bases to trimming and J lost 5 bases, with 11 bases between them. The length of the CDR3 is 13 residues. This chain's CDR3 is CASSATSYETQYF. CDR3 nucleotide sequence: TGTGCCAGCAGCGCGACTAGTTATGAGACCCAGTACTTC.

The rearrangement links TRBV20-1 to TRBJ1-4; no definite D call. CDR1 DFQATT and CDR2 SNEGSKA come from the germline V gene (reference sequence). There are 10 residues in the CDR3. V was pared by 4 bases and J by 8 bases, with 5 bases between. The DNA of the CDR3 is TGCAGTGCTATTGGGGAAAAACTGTTTTTT. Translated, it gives CSAIGEKLFF.

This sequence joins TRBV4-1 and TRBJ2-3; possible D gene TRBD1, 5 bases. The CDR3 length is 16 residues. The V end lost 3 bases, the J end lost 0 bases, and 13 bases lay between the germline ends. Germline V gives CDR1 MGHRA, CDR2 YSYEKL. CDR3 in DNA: TGCGCCAGCAGCCACCGGACACCTCCTAGCACAGATACGCAGTATTTT. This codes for CASSHRTPPSTDTQYF.

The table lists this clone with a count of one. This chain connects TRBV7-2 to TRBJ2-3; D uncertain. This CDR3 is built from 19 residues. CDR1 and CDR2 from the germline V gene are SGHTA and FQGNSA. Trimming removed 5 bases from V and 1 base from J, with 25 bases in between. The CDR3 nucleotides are TGTGCCAGCAGCCGGATAAAGCCCTCGGGCCCCCACGGCACAGATACGCAGTATTTT. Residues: CASSRIKPSGPHGTDTQYF.

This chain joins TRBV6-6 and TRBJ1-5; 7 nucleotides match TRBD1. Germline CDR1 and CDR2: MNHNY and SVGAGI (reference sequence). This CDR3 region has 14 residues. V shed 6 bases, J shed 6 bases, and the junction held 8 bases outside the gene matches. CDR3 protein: CASRPGQDIQPQHF. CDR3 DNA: TGTGCCAGCAGGCCTGGACAGGACATTCAGCCCCAGCATTTT.

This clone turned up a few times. The CDR3 loop is CASRTGQRQTNYGYTF. The CDR3 bases are TGTGCCAGCAGAACCGGACAGCGCCAAACTAACTATGGCTACACCTTC. This chain joins TRBV2 and TRBJ1-2; D might be TRBD1 (6 bases). In germline, CDR1 is SNHLY, CDR2 FYNNEI. V shed 6 bases and J shed 0 bases, with 17 bases lying between them. The CDR3 runs to 16 residues.

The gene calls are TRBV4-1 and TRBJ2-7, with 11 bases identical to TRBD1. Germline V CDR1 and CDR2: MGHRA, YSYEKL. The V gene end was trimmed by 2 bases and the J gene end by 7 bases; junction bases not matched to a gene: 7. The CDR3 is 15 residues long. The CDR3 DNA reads TGCGCCAGCAGCCAACCGGGACAGGGGGTTGAGGAGCAGTACTTC. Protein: CASSQPGQGVEEQYF.

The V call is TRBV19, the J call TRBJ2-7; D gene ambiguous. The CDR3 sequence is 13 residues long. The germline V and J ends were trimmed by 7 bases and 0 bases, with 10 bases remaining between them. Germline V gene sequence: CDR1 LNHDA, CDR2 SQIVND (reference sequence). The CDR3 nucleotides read TGTGCCAGTAATAACAGTCTCTCCTACGAGCAGTACTTC. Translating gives CASNNSLSYEQYF.

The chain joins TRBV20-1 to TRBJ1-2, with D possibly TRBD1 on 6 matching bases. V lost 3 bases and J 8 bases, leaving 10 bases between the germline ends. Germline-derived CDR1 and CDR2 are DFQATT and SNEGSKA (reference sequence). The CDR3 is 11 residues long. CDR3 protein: CSASPGEGYTF. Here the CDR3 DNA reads TGCAGTGCTAGTCCAGGGGAAGGCTACACCTTC.

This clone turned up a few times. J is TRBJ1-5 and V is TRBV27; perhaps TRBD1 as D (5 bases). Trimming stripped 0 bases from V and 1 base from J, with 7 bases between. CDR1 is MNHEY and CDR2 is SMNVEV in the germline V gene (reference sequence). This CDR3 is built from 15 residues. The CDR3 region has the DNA TGTGCCAGCAGTTTATCCCCAGGGAGCAATCAGCCCCAGCATTTT. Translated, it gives CASSLSPGSNQPQHF.

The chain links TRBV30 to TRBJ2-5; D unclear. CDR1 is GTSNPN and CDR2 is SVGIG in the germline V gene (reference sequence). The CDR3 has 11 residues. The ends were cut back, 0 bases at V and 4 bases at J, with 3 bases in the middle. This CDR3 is CAWSVVETQYF. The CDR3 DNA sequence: TGTGCCTGGAGTGTAGTAGAGACCCAGTACTTC.

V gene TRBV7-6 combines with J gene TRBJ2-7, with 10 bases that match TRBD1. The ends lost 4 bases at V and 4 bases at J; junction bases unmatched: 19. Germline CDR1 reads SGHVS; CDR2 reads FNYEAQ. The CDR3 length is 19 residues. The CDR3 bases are TGTGCCAGCAGCTCGGCCTCGGGACAGGGGCCCTTTCCTTTTTACGAGCAGTACTTC. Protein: CASSSASGQGPFPFYEQYF.

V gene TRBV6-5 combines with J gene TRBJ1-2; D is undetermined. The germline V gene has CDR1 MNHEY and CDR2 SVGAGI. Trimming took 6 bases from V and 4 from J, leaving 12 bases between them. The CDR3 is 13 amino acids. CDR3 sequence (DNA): TGTGCCAGCAGCAAAATTCCAGTCTATGGCTACACCTTC. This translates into CASSKIPVYGYTF.

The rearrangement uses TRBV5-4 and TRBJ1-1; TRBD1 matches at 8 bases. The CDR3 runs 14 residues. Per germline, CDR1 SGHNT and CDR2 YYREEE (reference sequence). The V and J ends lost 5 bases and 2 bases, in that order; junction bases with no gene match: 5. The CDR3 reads CASRRTGSNTEAFF. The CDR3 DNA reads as TGTGCCAGCAGGAGGACAGGGTCTAACACTGAAGCTTTCTTT.

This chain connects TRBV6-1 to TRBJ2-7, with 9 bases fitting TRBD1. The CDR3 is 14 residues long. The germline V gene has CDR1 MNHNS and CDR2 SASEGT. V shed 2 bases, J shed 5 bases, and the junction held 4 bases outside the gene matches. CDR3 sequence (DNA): TGTGCCAGCAGTGAACCGGGACAGGGAAACGAGCAGTACTTC. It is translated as CASSEPGQGNEQYF.

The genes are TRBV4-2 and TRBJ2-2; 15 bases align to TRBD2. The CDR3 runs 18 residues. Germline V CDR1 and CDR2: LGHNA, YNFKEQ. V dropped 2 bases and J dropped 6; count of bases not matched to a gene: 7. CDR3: CASSQTRTSGGASGELFF. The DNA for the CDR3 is TGTGCCAGCAGCCAAACAAGGACTAGCGGGGGGGCTTCCGGGGAGCTGTTTTTT.

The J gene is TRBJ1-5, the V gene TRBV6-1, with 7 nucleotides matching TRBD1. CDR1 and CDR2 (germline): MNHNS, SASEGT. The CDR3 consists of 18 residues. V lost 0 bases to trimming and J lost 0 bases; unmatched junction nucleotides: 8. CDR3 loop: CASSEAQGPGYSNQPQHF. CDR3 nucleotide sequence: TGTGCCAGCAGTGAAGCACAGGGGCCGGGTTATAGCAATCAGCCCCAGCATTTT.